These 25 T cell receptor beta chains were sequenced from one sample in a study of T cell changes during pregnancy in multiple sclerosis. Libraries were prepared by immunoSEQ multiplex PCR; TCRdb keeps only in-frame clonotypes and omits some of them. This table has about 97,000 clones, about nine tenths appearing once. The specimen was peripheral blood, collected in the second trimester of pregnancy. The receptors were gathered from a female donor in good health, enrolled as a control in a pregnancy study.

V is TRBV13 and J is TRBJ1-2; 8 bases map to TRBD1. The CDR3 totals 18 residues. CDR1 and CDR2 from the germline V gene are PRHDT and FYEKMQ (reference sequence). Trimming took 1 base from V and 5 from J; bases not matched to a gene: 15. CDR3 sequence: CASSLEKGGQGYMYGYTF. As DNA, the CDR3 is TGTGCCAGCAGCTTAGAGAAGGGAGGACAGGGTTATATGTATGGCTACACCTTC.

This clone occurred once. V is TRBV7-9 and J is TRBJ1-2, with 9 positions matching TRBD1. This CDR3 contains 13 residues. Germline CDR1 reads SEHNR; CDR2 reads FQNEAQ (reference sequence). The trim removed 5 bases at V and 2 bases at J, leaving 0 bases unmatched. The chain's CDR3 is CASSGTGNYGYTF. The DNA for the CDR3 is TGTGCCAGCAGCGGGACAGGGAACTATGGCTACACCTTC.

This sequence joins TRBV10-2 and TRBJ1-5; TRBD1 agrees at 7 bases. The V and J ends lost 5 bases and 4 bases, in that order; junction bases with no gene match: 2. The CDR3 is 13 amino acids. CDR1 is WSHSY, CDR2 SAAADI, per germline. The DNA of the CDR3 is TGCGCCAGCAGTTGGGACAGTAATCAGCCCCAGCATTTT. Amino acid sequence: CASSWDSNQPQHF.

The chain carries TRBV18 and TRBJ1-5; 7 bases map to TRBD1. From germline, CDR1 is KGHSH and CDR2 LQKENI. J gave up 2 bases and V 1 base, and 2 bases lay outside the gene matches. This CDR3 contains 15 residues. CDR3: CASSPQGQGNQPQHF. CDR3 DNA sequence: TGTGCCAGCTCACCACAAGGACAGGGCAATCAGCCCCAGCATTTT.

The chain is built from TRBV6-4 and TRBJ1-1; possible D gene TRBD1, 6 bases. The CDR3 totals 13 residues. The V end lost 2 bases, the J end lost 4 bases, and 8 bases lay between the germline ends. CDR1 is MRHNA and CDR2 is SNTAGT in the germline V gene. CDR3 in amino acids: CASSDTGFTEAFF. The CDR3 DNA reads as TGTGCCAGCAGTGACACAGGGTTCACTGAAGCTTTCTTT.

The CDR3 bases are TGTGCCAGCAGCTTCCAAGGGACTGGTTCCACAGATACGCAGTATTTT. Its protein product is CASSFQGTGSTDTQYF. The V gene is TRBV7-6, the J gene TRBJ2-3; TRBD2 might be the D (6 bases). V shed 3 bases and J shed 2 bases, with 15 bases lying between them. The CDR3 totals 16 residues. Germline CDR1 and CDR2: SGHVS and FNYEAQ.

The chain is built from TRBV4-3 and TRBJ2-3, with 10 bases identical to TRBD2. The germline V gene encodes CDR1 LGHNA and CDR2 YSLEER. The CDR3 runs to 18 residues. Unmatched junction bases numbered 9, after V lost 0 bases and J lost 3 bases. The DNA of the CDR3 is TGCGCCAGCAGCCAAGATATTTTAGCGGGAGGTTCGACAGATACGCAGTATTTT. Residues: CASSQDILAGGSTDTQYF.

The V gene is TRBV6-5, the J gene TRBJ1-5; 8 bases match TRBD1. The CDR3 has 14 amino acids. CDR1 is MNHEY and CDR2 is SVGAGI in the germline V gene. V was clipped by 8 bases and J by 3 bases; unmatched bases: 6. This CDR3 reads CASGRQGSNQPQHF. CDR3 DNA: TGTGCCAGCGGAAGACAGGGGTCCAATCAGCCCCAGCATTTT.

This clone occurred a few times. This chain joins TRBV5-1 and TRBJ1-2; 9 bases map to TRBD1. Per the germline V gene, CDR1 is SGHRS and CDR2 is YFSETQ. CDR3 length: 16 residues. Germline trimming cut 4 bases from V and 0 bases from J; bases unmatched to any gene: 7. CDR3 amino acids: CASSLPDRGANYGYTF. The CDR3 DNA sequence: TGCGCCAGCAGCCTCCCGGACAGGGGAGCTAACTATGGCTACACCTTC.

The DNA of the CDR3 is TGTGCCAGCAGCTTATTTCAGGGAGGAGCTTTCTTT. This translates into CASSLFQGGAFF. The chain joins TRBV7-9 to TRBJ1-1; D is possibly TRBD1 (5 bases). The length of the CDR3 is 12 residues. Germline-derived CDR1 and CDR2 are SEHNR and FQNEAQ (reference sequence). V was shortened by 2 bases and J by 10 bases, with 11 bases between the two germline ends.

This sequence joins TRBV7-9 and TRBJ2-7, with D possibly being TRBD2 (5 bases). V was shortened by 5 bases and J by 7 bases, with 27 bases between the two germline ends. This CDR3 is 17 amino acids long. CDR1 and CDR2 from the germline V gene are SEHNR and FQNEAQ (reference sequence). DNA for the CDR3: TGTGCCAGCAGCGCCTCCCGACTACACAGTGAAAGGGATGAGCAGTACTTC. Its protein product is CASSASRLHSERDEQYF.

The J gene is TRBJ1-2, the V gene TRBV11-2; TRBD1 is a possible D gene (6 bases). Germline values: CDR1 SGHAT, CDR2 FQNNGV. The CDR3 is made up of 14 amino acids. Deletions cut 5 bases from V and 4 bases from J, with 14 bases between. CDR3 region: CASSADRNIYGYTF. The CDR3 nucleotides read TGTGCCAGCAGCGCGGACAGAAATATCTATGGCTACACCTTC.

This clone appeared once. V gene TRBV5-6 combines with J gene TRBJ2-7, with D unresolved. V lost 2 bases and J lost 0, with 3 bases in between. Germline V gene lookup returns CDR1 SGHDT and CDR2 YYEEEE. The CDR3 extends over 12 amino acids. Written as DNA, the CDR3 is TGTGCCAGCAGCTTCAGCTCCTACGAGCAGTACTTC. Its protein product is CASSFSSYEQYF. Combining the CDR3 with reference TRBV5-6 and TRBJ2-7 gives the whole variable domain DAGVTQSPTHLIKTRGQQVTLRCSPKSGHDTVSWYQQALGQGPQFIFQYYEEEERQRGNFPDRFSGHQFPNYSSELNVNALLLGDSALYLCASSFSSYEQYFGPGTRLTVT.

In nucleotides, the CDR3 is TGTGCCAGTATCCACGGGACAGGCTCTTACAATGAGCAGTTCTTC. Translation: CASIHGTGSYNEQFF. The chain uses TRBV19 and TRBJ2-1; 8 bases agree with TRBD1. The V gene's germline CDR1 is LNHDA and CDR2 SQIVND (reference sequence). J lost 4 bases, V lost 7 bases, and 9 bases had no gene match. The CDR3 extends over 15 amino acids.

This clone was recorded only once. The V and J genes are TRBV10-3 and TRBJ2-3; D call uncertain. Trimming took 4 bases from V and 3 from J, leaving 11 bases between them. In germline, CDR1 is ENHRY, CDR2 SYGVKD. This CDR3 has 14 amino acids. CDR3 amino acids: CAISARQATDTQYF. The CDR3 DNA is TGTGCCATCAGTGCAAGGCAGGCGACAGATACGCAGTATTTT.

The V and J genes are TRBV2 and TRBJ1-5, with TRBD1 identical over 8 bases. The J segment lost 5 bases and the V segment lost 5 bases, leaving 5 bases of the junction unmatched. Germline-derived CDR1 and CDR2 are SNHLY and FYNNEI. This CDR3 is 14 amino acids long. This CDR3 is CASSRQGNDQPQHF. The CDR3 bases are TGTGCCAGCAGTAGACAGGGGAATGATCAGCCCCAGCATTTT.

J is TRBJ1-4 and V is TRBV9, with 9 bases aligning to TRBD1. V trimming: 4 bases; J trimming: 1 base; junction bases outside the gene matches: 8. The CDR3 totals 17 residues. Germline-derived CDR1 and CDR2 are SGDLS and YYNGEE. This chain's CDR3 is CASSFGQGRGTNEKLFF. DNA of the CDR3: TGTGCCAGCAGCTTCGGACAGGGGAGGGGAACTAATGAAAAACTGTTTTTT.

The V gene is TRBV30, the J gene TRBJ1-6, with D possibly TRBD1 on 5 matching bases. Per germline, CDR1 GTSNPN and CDR2 SVGIG (reference sequence). The CDR3 contains 12 residues. Trimming left V 8 bases short and J 7 bases short, with 12 bases between. The CDR3 nucleotides read TGTGCCGGGACTGCGGGGAATTCACCCCTCCACTTT. Translation gives CAGTAGNSPLHF.

The chain links TRBV5-4 to TRBJ2-2; 8 nucleotides agree with TRBD2. In germline, CDR1 is SGHNT, CDR2 YYREEE (reference sequence). The CDR3 totals 15 residues. The ends lost 4 bases at V and 1 base at J; junction bases unmatched: 3. DNA for the CDR3: TGTGCCAGCAGCCCCCGGGGGGGGAACACCGGGGAGCTGTTTTTT. Translating it yields CASSPRGGNTGELFF.

CDR3 coding DNA: TGTGCCAGCAGTTTTGGGGGAGGGGCAAATAATCAGCCCCAGCATTTT. Protein product: CASSFGGGANNQPQHF. The chain has TRBV27 and TRBJ1-5, with a possible D match to TRBD1 (5 bases). Germline V lookup: CDR1 MNHEY, CDR2 SMNVEV (reference sequence). CDR3 length: 16 amino acids. V was cut by 3 bases and J by 4 bases, with 16 bases left in between.

V and J are TRBV18 and TRBJ2-7; 9 nucleotides match TRBD1. The CDR3 has 15 amino acids. With 3 bases clipped from V and 3 bases from J, the junction kept 6 bases outside the gene matches. CDR1 is KGHSH, CDR2 LQKENI, per germline. The CDR3 DNA sequence: TGTGCCAGCTCACCCCGGGACAGGGACGTCTACGAGCAGTACTTC. Its translation is CASSPRDRDVYEQYF.

This clone was recorded a few times. The rearrangement joins TRBV25-1 to TRBJ1-4; D call uncertain. Per the germline V gene, CDR1 is MGHDK and CDR2 is SYGVNS. V was clipped by 0 bases and J by 14 bases, with 13 bases between them. This CDR3 has 13 residues. DNA of the CDR3: TGTGCCAGCAGTGAATATCGGGAGGGCGGTCTGTTTTTT. Its translation is CASSEYREGGLFF.

The chain has TRBV27 and TRBJ2-1; 9 bases align to TRBD2. Per germline, CDR1 MNHEY and CDR2 SMNVEV (reference sequence). Unmatched junction bases numbered 10, after V lost 4 bases and J lost 3 bases. There are 17 residues in the CDR3. The CDR3 region has the DNA TGTGCCAGCAGTTCCGCGGGAGGGCGTGCTTACTACAATGAGCAGTTCTTC. Residues: CASSSAGGRAYYNEQFF.

The genes are TRBV25-1 and TRBJ2-6, with 11 nucleotides matching TRBD1. V shed 6 bases and J 0 bases; nucleotides not matched to a gene: 4. The CDR3 contains 17 residues. Germline V gives CDR1 MGHDK, CDR2 SYGVNS. As DNA, the CDR3 is TGTGCCAGCAGAGGGACAGGGGGTCCCTCTGGGGCCAACGTCCTGACTTTC. Translation gives CASRGTGGPSGANVLTF.

The chain links TRBV18 to TRBJ2-6; 7 bases match TRBD1. The CDR3 extends over 19 amino acids. The germline gives CDR1 KGHSH, CDR2 LQKENI. J gave up 0 bases and V 3 bases, and 11 bases lay outside the gene matches. The CDR3 DNA sequence: TGTGCCAGCTCACCGACGCCGGGACAGAGAGTCTCTGGGGCCAACGTCCTGACTTTC. This translates into CASSPTPGQRVSGANVLTF. The entire variable domain, with the rest obtained from reference TRBV18 and TRBJ2-6, is as follows: NAGVMQNPRHLVRRRGQEARLRCSPMKGHSHVYWYRQLPEEGLKFMVYLQKENIIDESGMPKERFSAEFPKEGPSILRIQQVVRGDSAAYFCASSPTPGQRVSGANVLTFGAGSRLTVL.